This T cell receptor beta chain was documented in a study of beta chain features in type 1 diabetes. On the study more broadly: Analysis included more than 90 million sorted cells drawn from all samples.

Investigators reverse transcribed all isolated RNA, so they sequenced expressed TCRB transcripts. TCRdb's table, derived via immunoSEQ multiplex PCR, lists solely in-frame clones and lacks some. The sample has more than 95,000 clones, 25% to 35% seen once. CDR1 is SGHAT and CDR2 is FQNNGV in the germline V gene. The V gene lost 5 bases and the J gene lost 7 bases, with 23 bases spanning the gap. This CDR3 has 16 amino acids. Findings of the study overall: Researchers caution that PCR might favor shorter templates, equally among patients and controls. Type 1 diabetes patients had moderately but significantly shorter TCRB CDR3s in all four CD4+ subsets. Researchers reported that naive, central memory and Treg TCRB repertoires appeared more similar in patients than in healthy donors.

CD45RO/CCR7/CD25/CD127/CD95/CD27 sorting isolated CD4+ naive, central memory, regulatory and stem cell-like memory cells. In the case of this clone: What it binds is not known.

This chain joins TRBV11-2 and TRBJ1-2; maybe TRBD1 (5 bases). This receptor was identified in a woman between 18 and 29 years old with type 1 diabetes. Sample: central memory CD4+ T cells from blood. CDR3 coding DNA: TGTGCCAGCAGCCCCACCCGCGGGGCCCAGCGGCGTGGCTACACCTTC. Translated: CASSPTRGAQRRGYTF.